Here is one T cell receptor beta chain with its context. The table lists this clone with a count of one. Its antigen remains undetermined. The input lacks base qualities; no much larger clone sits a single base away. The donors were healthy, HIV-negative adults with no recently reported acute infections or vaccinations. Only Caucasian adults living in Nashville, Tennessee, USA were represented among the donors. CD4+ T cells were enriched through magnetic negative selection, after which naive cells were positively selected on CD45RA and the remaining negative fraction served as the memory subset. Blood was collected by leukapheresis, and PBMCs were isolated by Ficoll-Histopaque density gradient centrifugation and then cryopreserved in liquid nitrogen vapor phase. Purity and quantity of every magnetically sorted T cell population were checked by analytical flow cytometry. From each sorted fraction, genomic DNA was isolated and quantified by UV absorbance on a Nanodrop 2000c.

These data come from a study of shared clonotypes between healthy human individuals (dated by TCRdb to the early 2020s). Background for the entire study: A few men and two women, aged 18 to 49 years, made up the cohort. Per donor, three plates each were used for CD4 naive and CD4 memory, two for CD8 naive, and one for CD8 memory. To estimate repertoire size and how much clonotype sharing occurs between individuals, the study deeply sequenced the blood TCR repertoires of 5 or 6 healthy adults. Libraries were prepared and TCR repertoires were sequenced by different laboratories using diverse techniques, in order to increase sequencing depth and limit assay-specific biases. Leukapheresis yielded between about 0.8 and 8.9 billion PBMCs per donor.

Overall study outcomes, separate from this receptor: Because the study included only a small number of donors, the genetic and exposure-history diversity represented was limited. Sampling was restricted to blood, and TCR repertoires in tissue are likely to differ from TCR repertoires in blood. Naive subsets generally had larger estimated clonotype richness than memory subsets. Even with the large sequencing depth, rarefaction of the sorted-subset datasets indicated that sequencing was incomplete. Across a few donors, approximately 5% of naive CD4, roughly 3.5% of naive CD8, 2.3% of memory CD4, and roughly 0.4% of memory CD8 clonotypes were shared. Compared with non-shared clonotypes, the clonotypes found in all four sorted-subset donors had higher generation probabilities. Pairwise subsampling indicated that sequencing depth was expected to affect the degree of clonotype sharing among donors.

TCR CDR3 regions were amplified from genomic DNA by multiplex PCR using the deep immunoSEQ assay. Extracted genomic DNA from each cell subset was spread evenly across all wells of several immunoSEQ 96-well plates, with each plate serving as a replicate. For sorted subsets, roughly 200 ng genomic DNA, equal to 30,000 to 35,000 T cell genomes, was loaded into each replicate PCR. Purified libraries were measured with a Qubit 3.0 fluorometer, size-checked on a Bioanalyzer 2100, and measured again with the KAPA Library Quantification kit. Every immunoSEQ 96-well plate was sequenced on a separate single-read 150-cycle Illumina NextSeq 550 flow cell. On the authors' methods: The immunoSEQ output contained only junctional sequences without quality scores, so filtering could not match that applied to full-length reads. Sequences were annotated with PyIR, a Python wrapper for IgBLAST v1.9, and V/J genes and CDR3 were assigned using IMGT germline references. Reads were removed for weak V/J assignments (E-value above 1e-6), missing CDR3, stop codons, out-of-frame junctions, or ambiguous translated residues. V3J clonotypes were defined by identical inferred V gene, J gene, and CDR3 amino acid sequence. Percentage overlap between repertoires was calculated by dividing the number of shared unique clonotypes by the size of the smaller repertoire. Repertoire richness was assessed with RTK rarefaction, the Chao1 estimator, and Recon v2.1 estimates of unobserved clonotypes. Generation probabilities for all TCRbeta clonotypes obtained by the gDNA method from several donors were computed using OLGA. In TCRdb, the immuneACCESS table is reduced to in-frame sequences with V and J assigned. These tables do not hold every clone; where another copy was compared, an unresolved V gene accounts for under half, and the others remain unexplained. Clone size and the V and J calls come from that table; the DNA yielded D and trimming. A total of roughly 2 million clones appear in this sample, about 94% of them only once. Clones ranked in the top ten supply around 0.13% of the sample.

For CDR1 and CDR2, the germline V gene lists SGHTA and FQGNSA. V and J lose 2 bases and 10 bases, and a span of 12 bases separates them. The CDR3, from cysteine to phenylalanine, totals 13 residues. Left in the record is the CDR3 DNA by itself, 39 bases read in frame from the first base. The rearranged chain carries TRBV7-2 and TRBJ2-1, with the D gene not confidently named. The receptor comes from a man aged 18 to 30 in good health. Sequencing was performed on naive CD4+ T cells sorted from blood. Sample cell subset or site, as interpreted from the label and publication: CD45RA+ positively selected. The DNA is TGTGCCAGCAGCTTACACAAATCAAAGGAGCAGTTCTTC. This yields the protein CASSLHKSKEQFF.